The present T cell receptor beta chain was sequenced within a study of cytomegalovirus exposure and HLA in healthy donors. PCR primers comprised 60 Vbeta and 13 Jbeta primers. Measured with immunoSEQ multiplex PCR; TCRdb has only the in-frame clones, and not every one. The repertoire holds about 91,000 clones, around nine tenths seen once, with roughly 9% in the top ten. Unmatched junction bases numbered 7, after V lost 4 bases and J lost 8 bases. This CDR3 is 15 amino acids long. The germline gives CDR1 SNHLY, CDR2 FYNNEI. The sequencing input was PBMCs. This TCR derives from a man aged 30 to 45 in good health and CMV-seropositive. The chain employs TRBV2 and TRBJ2-1; TRBD2 agrees at 11 bases. As DNA, the CDR3 is TGTGCCAGCAGTGTGTTAGCGGGAGGGGGCCATGAGCAGTTCTTC. Its protein is CASSVLAGGGHEQFF.